This T cell receptor beta chain was obtained from a study of blood T cells in healthy people across ages. Regarding the study as a whole: From one million sequenced T cells, diversity estimates were lower bounds. Per million T cells, TCR beta diversity dropped roughly linearly as age increased.

Turning to this clonotype: Its specificity is not known.

The CDR3 has 17 amino acids. Per germline, CDR1 SGHRS and CDR2 YFSETQ. The V gene lost 0 bases and the J gene lost 3 bases, with 17 bases spanning the gap. Total RNA was isolated from each sample in quantities of at least 6 micrograms. A sample-barcoded 5' primer and a J-beta primer mix were used in a second PCR of roughly 6 to 11 cycles. In TCRdb, the 5' RACE reads were re-called with MiXCR into one record per CDR3 protein. This sample has 1.5 million to 2 million distinct CDR3 sequences, with around 50% found just once. This sequence was found in a woman in her 40s in good health. J is TRBJ2-3 and V is TRBV5-1; D remains unclear. The sequencing input was blood. The CDR3 DNA sequence: TGCGCCAGCAGCTTGGACGGGCCAACATCCCGGACAGATACGCAGTATTTT. Amino acids: CASSLDGPTSRTDTQYF.